The 23 T cell receptor beta chains below all came from one sample that was sequenced in a study of blood T cell repertoires in COVID-19. Generated by immunoSEQ multiplex PCR, the TCRdb table keeps only in-frame clones and is missing some. This sample carries 200,000 to 300,000 clones, approximately 89% of them seen once, and the ten largest clones take roughly 2.3%. Sequences were obtained from PBMCs or T cells enriched from blood (not recorded which). Receptors were obtained from a woman between 40 and 50 years old with acute COVID-19.

The chain links TRBV6-5 to TRBJ1-3, with no clear D. Trimming took off 2 bases at V and 0 bases at J, with 8 bases between the two ends. Germline V gene data show CDR1 as MNHEY and CDR2 as SVGAGI. The CDR3 sequence is 15 residues long. The CDR3 protein is CASSYGRSSGNTIYF. For the CDR3, the DNA is TGTGCCAGCAGTTACGGGAGGAGCTCTGGAAACACCATATATTTT.

The chain couples TRBV18 to TRBJ1-3; D not certain. Trimming removed 3 bases from V and 0 bases from J, with 18 bases in between. From germline, CDR1 is KGHSH and CDR2 LQKENI. The CDR3 has 18 amino acids. CDR3 DNA sequence: TGTGCCAGCTCACCCCGGGAACAAACTGCCAACTCTGGAAACACCATATATTTT. Translation gives CASSPREQTANSGNTIYF. The full variable domain, its missing parts supplied by reference TRBV18 and TRBJ1-3, is NAGVMQNPRHLVRRRGQEARLRCSPMKGHSHVYWYRQLPEEGLKFMVYLQKENIIDESGMPKERFSAEFPKEGPSILRIQQVVRGDSAAYFCASSPREQTANSGNTIYFGEGSWLTVV.

This chain joins TRBV11-2 and TRBJ1-6; D may be TRBD1 (5 bases). The CDR3 consists of 19 residues. Germline assignment: CDR1 SGHAT and CDR2 FQNNGV. V was trimmed by 0 bases and J by 0 bases, leaving 15 bases between them. The CDR3 region has the DNA TGTGCCAGCAGCTTAGATCCGCCAGGGTTAAGCTCCTATAATTCACCCCTCCACTTT. Its translation is CASSLDPPGLSSYNSPLHF.

This clone appeared once. J is TRBJ1-1 and V is TRBV9, with 8 nucleotides matching TRBD1. There are 18 residues in the CDR3. V shed 4 bases, J shed 0 bases, and the junction held 14 bases outside the gene matches. Germline loops: CDR1 SGDLS, CDR2 YYNGEE. The CDR3 spells CASSPTQGGVVMNTEAFF. CDR3 sequence (DNA): TGTGCCAGCAGCCCGACACAGGGGGGCGTAGTGATGAACACTGAAGCTTTCTTT.

This sequence joins TRBV5-5 and TRBJ1-6; a weak D match, TRBD1 (5 bases). CDR1 SGHKS and CDR2 YYEKEE come from the germline V gene (reference sequence). With 0 bases removed from V and 7 bases from J, the gap between germline ends came to 11 bases. This CDR3 comprises 15 residues. CDR3 residues: CASSLETVTNSPLHF. CDR3 bases: TGTGCCAGCAGCTTGGAGACAGTAACCAATTCACCCCTCCACTTT. Based on the CDR3 plus reference TRBV5-5 and TRBJ1-6, the full variable domain is DAGVTQSPTHLIKTRGQQVTLRCSPISGHKSVSWYQQVLGQGPQFIFQYYEKEERGRGNFPDRFSARQFPNYSSELNVNALLLGDSALYLCASSLETVTNSPLHFGNGTRLTVT.

This rearrangement joins TRBV7-2 to TRBJ1-2; 8 positions agree with TRBD1. V lost 6 bases to trimming and J lost 4 bases; unmatched junction nucleotides: 4. CDR1 is SGHTA and CDR2 is FQGNSA in the germline V gene. The CDR3 runs to 13 residues. The CDR3 nucleotides read TGTGCCAGCAGGCGGACAGGGACCTATGGCTACACCTTC. This encodes CASRRTGTYGYTF.

The genes are TRBV10-2 and TRBJ2-7, with D possibly TRBD2 on 5 matching bases. The germline V gene has CDR1 WSHSY and CDR2 SAAADI. This CDR3 spans 11 amino acids. The ends were cut back, 7 bases at V and 5 bases at J, with 9 bases in the middle. The CDR3 DNA sequence: TGCGCCAGCATTGCGGGCCACGAGCAGTACTTC. This gives the protein CASIAGHEQYF.

The rearrangement uses TRBV7-9 and TRBJ1-2, with 10 bases that match TRBD1. Germline CDR1 and CDR2: SEHNR and FQNEAQ (reference sequence). There are 14 residues in the CDR3. V lost 1 base, J lost 7 bases, and 3 bases stayed unmatched. CDR3 in amino acids: CASSLVTGGFGYTF. Written as DNA, the CDR3 is TGTGCCAGCAGCTTAGTGACAGGGGGCTTTGGCTACACCTTC.

This clone was counted once. CDR3 DNA sequence: TGTGCCAGCAGTCCCCCCTTTAGGGGGAGAGGTCAGCCCCAGCATTTT. Amino acid sequence: CASSPPFRGRGQPQHF. The V and J genes are TRBV28 and TRBJ1-5; perhaps TRBD1 as D (6 bases). This CDR3 spans 16 amino acids. With 5 bases removed from V and 6 bases from J, the gap between germline ends came to 20 bases. Germline values: CDR1 MDHEN, CDR2 SYDVKM.

The J gene is TRBJ2-2, the V gene TRBV11-3, with TRBD2 matching over 8 bases. CDR1 SGHNT and CDR2 YENEEA come from the germline V gene. The CDR3 covers 17 residues. The ends lost 4 bases at V and 5 bases at J; junction bases unmatched: 12. CDR3 DNA sequence: TGTGCCAGCAGCTCCCCCGCGGGGGGCGTTGGGACCGGGGAGCTGTTTTTT. Translation: CASSSPAGGVGTGELFF.

The rearrangement uses TRBV9 and TRBJ2-1; 14 bases are a match to TRBD2. Trimming cost V 5 bases and J 13 bases; bases outside gene matches: 11. Germline V gene sequence: CDR1 SGDLS, CDR2 YYNGEE. CDR3 size: 15 residues. The CDR3: CASSLRTSGGSVQFF. CDR3 in DNA: TGTGCCAGCAGTCTTAGGACTAGCGGGGGGTCCGTTCAGTTCTTC.

This chain links TRBV29-1 with TRBJ2-1, with D possibly being TRBD2 (5 bases). Per germline, CDR1 SQVTM and CDR2 ANQGSEA. V lost 3 bases and J 6 bases, leaving 9 bases between the germline ends. This CDR3 region has 12 residues. As DNA, the CDR3 is TGCAGCGTTGACCGGGGAATCAATGAGCAGTTCTTC. Residues: CSVDRGINEQFF.

The chain employs TRBV10-1 and TRBJ1-1; D is undetermined. Germline assignment: CDR1 WNHNN and CDR2 SYGVQD (reference sequence). This CDR3 contains 18 residues. Trimming cost V 0 bases and J 1 base, with 18 bases left between them. The DNA of the CDR3 is TGCGCCAGCAGTGAGTCGACCAGGCCACCAAACCCGAACACTGAAGCTTTCTTT. Translating gives CASSESTRPPNPNTEAFF.

This rearrangement joins TRBV5-6 to TRBJ1-2, with TRBD1 identical over 7 bases. J gave up 8 bases and V 4 bases, and 11 bases lay outside the gene matches. CDR1 and CDR2 (germline): SGHDT, YYEEEE. The CDR3 spans 14 residues. The CDR3 nucleotides are TGTGCCAGCAGCCTAGGCGACAGGGTTCAGGGCTACACCTTC. The encoded protein is CASSLGDRVQGYTF.

V gene TRBV5-1 combines with J gene TRBJ1-1; possibly TRBD1 for D (6 bases). Germline V gene data show CDR1 as SGHRS and CDR2 as YFSETQ. The V gene lost 0 bases and the J gene lost 4 bases, with 10 bases spanning the gap. The CDR3 is 14 residues long. The CDR3 loop is CASSLEGVSTEAFF. In DNA, the CDR3 is TGCGCCAGCAGCTTGGAGGGGGTAAGCACTGAAGCTTTCTTT. The full variable domain, with the rest looked up from reference TRBV5-1 and TRBJ1-1, is KAGVTQTPRYLIKTRGQQVTLSCSPISGHRSVSWYQQTPGQGLQFLFEYFSETQRNKGNFPGRFSGRQFSNSRSEMNVSTLELGDSALYLCASSLEGVSTEAFFGQGTRLTVV.

The genes are TRBV15 and TRBJ2-3; D unclear. Trimming removed 0 bases at V and 5 bases at J, with 9 bases between. The CDR3 is made up of 14 amino acids. Per germline, CDR1 LNHNV and CDR2 YYDKDF (reference sequence). The DNA of the CDR3 is TGTGCCACCAGCAGAGACAGGTTAAGAGATACGCAGTATTTT. Residues: CATSRDRLRDTQYF.

The rearrangement links TRBV6-5 to TRBJ1-4, with 7 bases lining up with TRBD1. The CDR3 sequence is 15 residues long. The junction had 6 bases not matched to a gene; V was cut back by 0 bases and J by 8 bases. CDR1 is MNHEY and CDR2 is SVGAGI in the germline V gene. CDR3 coding DNA: TGTGCCAGCAGTTACTCATACAGGGGAGGAGAAAAACTGTTTTTT. It translates to CASSYSYRGGEKLFF.

V gene TRBV5-1 combines with J gene TRBJ1-3; 7 bases match TRBD1. With 4 bases clipped from V and 4 bases from J, the junction kept 5 bases outside the gene matches. Germline CDR1 reads SGHRS; CDR2 reads YFSETQ. The CDR3 totals 14 residues. CDR3 in amino acids: CASSPQGQGNTIYF. CDR3 DNA sequence: TGCGCCAGCAGCCCACAGGGGCAGGGAAACACCATATATTTT.

The J gene is TRBJ1-6, the V gene TRBV10-2; 10 nucleotides line up with TRBD1. Germline V gene sequence: CDR1 WSHSY, CDR2 SAAADI. The CDR3 sequence is 15 residues long. With V trimmed by 6 bases and J by 7 bases, 6 bases remained unmatched. CDR3 residues: CASRGQGMQNSPLHF. The CDR3 DNA follows: TGCGCCAGCAGGGGACAGGGGATGCAGAATTCACCCCTCCACTTT.

This clone is a singleton in its sample. Written as DNA, the CDR3 is TGTGCCAGCAGCTTTAGCGTGGGCTCTGGGGCCAACGTCCTGACTTTC. This gives the protein CASSFSVGSGANVLTF. The V gene is TRBV7-9, the J gene TRBJ2-6; possible D gene TRBD2, 5 bases. V lost 3 bases, J lost 0 bases, and 9 bases lay in between. The CDR3 has 16 residues. Germline CDR1 reads SEHNR; CDR2 reads FQNEAQ (reference sequence).

The J gene is TRBJ1-2, the V gene TRBV5-1; TRBD1 matches at 9 bases. With 3 bases clipped from V and 0 bases from J, the junction kept 21 bases outside the gene matches. The CDR3 extends over 21 amino acids. Germline V lookup: CDR1 SGHRS, CDR2 YFSETQ. The DNA for the CDR3 is TGCGCCAGCAGCTATGACTCAGTAGTCCCGGGACAGGGCCGTTCTAACTATGGCTACACCTTC. It is translated as CASSYDSVVPGQGRSNYGYTF.

The genes are TRBV5-1 and TRBJ2-5, with 12 bases identical to TRBD2. Germline CDR1 is SGHRS and CDR2 is YFSETQ. V shed 3 bases, J shed 2 bases, and the junction held 2 bases outside the gene matches. The CDR3 has 15 residues. Written as DNA, the CDR3 is TGCGCCAGCAGCTGGACTAGCGGGGTACAAGAGACCCAGTACTTC. Translating gives CASSWTSGVQETQYF.

This chain uses TRBV19 with TRBJ1-2; TRBD1 aligns across 7 bases. This CDR3 comprises 14 residues. J gave up 10 bases and V 4 bases, and 12 bases lay outside the gene matches. The germline V gene has CDR1 LNHDA and CDR2 SQIVND (reference sequence). The CDR3 DNA reads as TGTGCCAGTAGTAGTGTTTGGGACAGCCCATACTACACCTTC. It translates to CASSSVWDSPYYTF.